The 21 T cell receptor beta chains reported below all come from one sample, sequenced in a study of blood T cell repertoires in COVID-19. This table comes from immunoSEQ multiplex PCR, and its TCRdb copy is limited to in-frame clones, with some not included. Of under 85,000 clones in the sample, roughly four fifths are singletons; the top ten hold roughly 22%. Sequenced material: peripheral blood. Receptors originate from a human donor in a cohort sampled during active COVID-19.

The genes are TRBV27 and TRBJ2-3, with 9 nucleotides matching TRBD1. Unmatched junction bases numbered 8, after V lost 4 bases and J lost 6 bases. CDR1 and CDR2 (germline): MNHEY, SMNVEV (reference sequence). CDR3 size: 15 residues. CDR3 sequence: CASSSGTGLYDTQYF. DNA of the CDR3: TGTGCCAGCAGTTCGGGGACAGGGCTGTACGATACGCAGTATTTT.

V is TRBV7-2 and J is TRBJ1-5; TRBD1 matches 7 bases. Germline V lookup: CDR1 SGHTA, CDR2 FQGNSA. V lost 5 bases to trimming and J lost 4 bases; unmatched junction nucleotides: 8. The CDR3 is 15 residues long. This CDR3 reads CASSQQQGWNQPQHF. The CDR3 nucleotides are TGTGCCAGCAGCCAACAACAGGGGTGGAATCAGCCCCAGCATTTT.

The V and J genes are TRBV5-1 and TRBJ2-3, with TRBD1 matching 8 bases. The junction had 4 bases not matched to a gene; V was cut back by 6 bases and J by 1 base. Germline-derived CDR1 and CDR2 are SGHRS and YFSETQ. There are 14 residues in the CDR3. CDR3 DNA sequence: TGCGCCAGCACACAGGGGGTGGGCACAGATACGCAGTATTTT. Amino acid sequence: CASTQGVGTDTQYF.

Written as DNA, the CDR3 is TGTGCCAGCAGTGTTTATCCGTGGGGACTAGCGGCCTACAATGAGCAGTTCTTC. It is translated as CASSVYPWGLAAYNEQFF. The chain links TRBV6-1 to TRBJ2-1, with TRBD2 matching 11 bases. The CDR3 spans 18 residues. J was trimmed by 2 bases and V by 4 bases; bases with no gene match: 10. The germline V gene has CDR1 MNHNS and CDR2 SASEGT.

The chain recombines TRBV7-3 with TRBJ2-2; 8 positions agree with TRBD2. V trimming: 4 bases; J trimming: 0 bases; junction bases outside the gene matches: 19. The CDR3 covers 21 residues. CDR1 is SGHTA, CDR2 FQGTGA, per germline. CDR3 region: CASSSKIQSGGADANTGELFF. The CDR3 nucleotides are TGTGCCAGCAGCTCAAAAATCCAGAGCGGGGGAGCTGACGCGAACACCGGGGAGCTGTTTTTT.

This clone has a handful of counts. The chain carries TRBV27 and TRBJ2-1; maybe TRBD2 (6 bases). The CDR3 length is 15 residues. Germline V gives CDR1 MNHEY, CDR2 SMNVEV (reference sequence). V was trimmed by 3 bases and J by 8 bases, leaving 17 bases between them. CDR3 DNA: TGTGCCAGCAGTTTGCGGGGTACCCTCCAGGATGAGCAGTTCTTC. Amino acid sequence: CASSLRGTLQDEQFF.

This clone was found once. The chain recombines TRBV3-1 (or the pseudogene TRBV3-2) with TRBJ2-1, with D perhaps TRBD1 (5 bases). Looked up from germline, CDR1 is LGHDT and CDR2 is YNNKEL (reference sequence). The CDR3 loop spans 17 amino acids. V gave up 0 bases and J gave up 6 bases, with 18 bases separating them. The DNA of the CDR3 is TGTGCCAGCAGCCAAGATGAAGGGGCGGATCGTTCCAATGAGCAGTTCTTC. Amino acids: CASSQDEGADRSNEQFF.

The V gene is TRBV4-1, the J gene TRBJ2-5; 16 nucleotides align to TRBD2. This CDR3 has 17 amino acids. Trimming cost V 6 bases and J 2 bases; bases outside gene matches: 6. Germline CDR1 and CDR2: MGHRA and YSYEKL. The CDR3 DNA is TGCGCCAGCAGTGGGACTAGCGGGGGGGTTTATCAAGAGACCCAGTACTTC. Its translation is CASSGTSGGVYQETQYF.

The DNA for the CDR3 is TGTGCCAGGCGTCCCGGGACTAGCGGGGGGGGCTCCTACAATGAGCAGTTCTTC. Its protein is CARRPGTSGGGSYNEQFF. This chain links TRBV19 with TRBJ2-1, with 16 bases identical to TRBD2. The J segment lost 0 bases and the V segment lost 9 bases, leaving 8 bases of the junction unmatched. The germline CDR1 and CDR2 sequences are LNHDA and SQIVND (reference sequence). CDR3 length: 18 residues.

The chain joins TRBV9 to TRBJ1-2; D is undetermined. Germline lookup yields CDR1 SGDLS and CDR2 YYNGEE. V lost 0 bases to trimming and J lost 4 bases, with 10 bases between them. CDR3 size: 14 residues. As DNA, the CDR3 is TGTGCCAGCAGCGTAGGGCCCCATTCCTATGGCTACACCTTC. As protein: CASSVGPHSYGYTF.

With respect to this clone: A junction boundary mismatches the germline segment, possibly from a read error. The V and J genes are TRBV5-6 and TRBJ2-7; unclear D gene. Per germline, CDR1 SGHDT and CDR2 YYEEEE. The CDR3 consists of 12 residues. The CDR3 loop is CASSLMLYEQYF. CDR3 DNA sequence: TGTGCCAGCAGCCTCATGTTGTACGAGCAATACTTC.

The chain is built from TRBV29-1 and TRBJ2-1, with a tentative D call TRBD1 (6 bases). The CDR3 totals 14 residues. Germline V gives CDR1 SQVTM, CDR2 ANQGSEA. V was clipped by 3 bases and J by 4 bases, with 13 bases between them. The CDR3 bases are TGCAGCGTTGATATTGGGACACTTTACAATGAGCAGTTCTTC. Translated, it gives CSVDIGTLYNEQFF.

CDR3 amino acids: CASSESGEETQYF. In nucleotides, the CDR3 is TGCGCCAGCAGTGAGTCCGGAGAAGAGACCCAGTACTTC. The chain couples TRBV10-1 to TRBJ2-5; D remains ambiguous. V lost 0 bases and J lost 3, with 5 bases in between. Germline V gene sequence: CDR1 WNHNN, CDR2 SYGVQD (reference sequence). This CDR3 comprises 13 residues.

The J gene is TRBJ1-3, the V gene TRBV4-1; D gene unclear. The CDR3 consists of 16 residues. Germline assignment: CDR1 MGHRA and CDR2 YSYEKL. V lost 5 bases to trimming and J lost 4 bases, with 18 bases between them. The DNA for the CDR3 is TGCGCCAGCAGCGAGCACCCCCCCGGGGTAGGAAACACCATATATTTT. It translates to CASSEHPPGVGNTIYF.

The rearrangement uses TRBV7-9 and TRBJ2-7, with D possibly TRBD2 on 7 matching bases. Germline V gene lookup returns CDR1 SEHNR and CDR2 FQNEAQ (reference sequence). CDR3 size: 15 residues. V dropped 0 bases and J dropped 5 bases, with 14 bases sitting between them. CDR3 sequence (DNA): TGTGCCAGCAGCTTAGCGCGCGGGGGCGAGCACGAGCAGTACTTC. It specifies CASSLARGGEHEQYF.

The chain uses TRBV20-1 and TRBJ2-5; D gene ambiguous. V dropped 4 bases and J dropped 4 bases, with 4 bases sitting between them. This CDR3 region has 10 residues. Germline V CDR1 and CDR2: DFQATT, SNEGSKA (reference sequence). CDR3: CSATGETQYF. DNA for the CDR3: TGCAGTGCTACCGGAGAGACCCAGTACTTC.

The sample holds a few counts of this clone. The V and J genes are TRBV19 and TRBJ1-1, with D perhaps TRBD1 (6 bases). Per the germline V gene, CDR1 is LNHDA and CDR2 is SQIVND (reference sequence). Trimming removed 5 bases from V and 3 bases from J, with 13 bases in between. The CDR3 has 14 residues. This chain's CDR3 is CASSEDSYYTEAFF. The DNA for the CDR3 is TGTGCCAGTAGTGAGGACAGTTACTACACTGAAGCTTTCTTT.

J is TRBJ2-5 and V is TRBV4-2; tentative D call: TRBD2 (6 bases). In germline, CDR1 is LGHNA, CDR2 YNFKEQ. The ends were cut back, 1 base at V and 4 bases at J, with 13 bases in the middle. The CDR3 length is 15 residues. CDR3 protein: CASSQGRASPETQYF. CDR3 coding DNA: TGTGCCAGCAGCCAAGGGAGGGCAAGCCCAGAGACCCAGTACTTC.

This sequence joins TRBV7-2 and TRBJ2-5, with D perhaps TRBD2 (5 bases). The germline V and J ends were trimmed by 11 bases and 10 bases, with 23 bases remaining between them. CDR1 and CDR2 (germline): SGHTA, FQGNSA. The CDR3 length is 13 residues. For the CDR3, the DNA is TGTGCCTCCCGGGCTAGCCGCCCTGGGGTCCAGTACTTC. It codes for CASRASRPGVQYF.

CDR3 coding DNA: TGTGCCAGCAGTGAGGGCAGGGGATTCGGGGAGCTGTTTTTT. This sequence encodes CASSEGRGFGELFF. The chain recombines TRBV2 with TRBJ2-2; D perhaps matches TRBD1 (6 bases). V was cut by 3 bases and J by 7 bases, with 12 bases left in between. The CDR3 spans 14 residues. From germline, CDR1 is SNHLY and CDR2 FYNNEI.

The V and J genes are TRBV28 and TRBJ2-1; perhaps TRBD1 as D (6 bases). CDR3 length equals 15 residues. The V gene's germline CDR1 is MDHEN and CDR2 SYDVKM. The V end was cut by 5 bases, the J end by 2 bases, with 13 bases between. Here the CDR3 DNA reads TGTGCCAGCAGTATGGGACATAACCCCTACAATGAGCAGTTCTTC. Translating gives CASSMGHNPYNEQFF.